This T cell receptor (beta chain) was profiled in a study of PD-1 blockade in mismatch repair-deficient tumors. General study points: Tumor-resident clones, often absent from pretreatment blood, expanded after pembrolizumab and then contracted.

Indicated time point: roughly 9-day in vitro stimulation with candidate neoantigen peptide 3. The V and J ends lost 3 bases and 2 bases respectively, with 13 bases between them. Germline V gives CDR1 SGHVS, CDR2 FNYEAQ. CDR3 length: 15 residues. Points on this clone: The antigen is unknown.

The data were produced by immunoSEQ multiplex PCR, yet TCRdb's version contains in-frame clones alone and is incomplete. The profile shows around 10,000 clones, about nine tenths of them singletons. The chain is built from TRBV7-6 and TRBJ1-2; D unclear. Sequences were derived from cells cultured in vitro, sampled from a patient treated with pembrolizumab. The sequence was obtained from an adult with mismatch repair-deficient cancer. The CDR3 reads CASSFLQEPNYGYTF. The CDR3 nucleotides are TGTGCCAGCAGCTTTCTTCAGGAACCCAACTATGGCTACACCTTC.